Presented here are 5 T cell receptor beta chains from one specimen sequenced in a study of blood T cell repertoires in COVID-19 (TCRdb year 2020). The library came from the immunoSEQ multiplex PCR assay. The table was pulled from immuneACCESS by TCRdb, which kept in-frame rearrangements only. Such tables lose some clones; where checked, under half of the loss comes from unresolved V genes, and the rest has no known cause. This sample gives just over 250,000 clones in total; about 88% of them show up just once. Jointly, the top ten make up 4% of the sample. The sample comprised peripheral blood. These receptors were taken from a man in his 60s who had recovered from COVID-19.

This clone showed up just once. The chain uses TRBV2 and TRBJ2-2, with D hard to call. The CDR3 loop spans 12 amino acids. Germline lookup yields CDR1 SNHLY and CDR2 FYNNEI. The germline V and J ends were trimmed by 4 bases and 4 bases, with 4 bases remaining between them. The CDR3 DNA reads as TGTGCCAGCAGTGCCATCACCGGGGAGCTGTTTTTT. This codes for CASSAITGELFF.

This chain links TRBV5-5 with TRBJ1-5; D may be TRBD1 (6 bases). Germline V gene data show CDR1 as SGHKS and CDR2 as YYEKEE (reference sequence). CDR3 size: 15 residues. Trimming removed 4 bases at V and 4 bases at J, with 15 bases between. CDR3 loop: CASSLDRPRNQPQHF. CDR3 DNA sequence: TGTGCCAGCAGCCTCGACAGGCCTCGAAATCAGCCCCAGCATTTT.

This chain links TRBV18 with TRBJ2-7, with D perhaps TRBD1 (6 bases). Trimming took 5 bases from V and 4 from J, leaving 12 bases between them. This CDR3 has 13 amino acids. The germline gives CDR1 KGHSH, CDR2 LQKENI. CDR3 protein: CASSTGQTYEQYF. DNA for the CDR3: TGTGCCAGCTCAACCGGACAGACGTACGAGCAGTACTTC. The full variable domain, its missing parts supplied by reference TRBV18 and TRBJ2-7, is NAGVMQNPRHLVRRRGQEARLRCSPMKGHSHVYWYRQLPEEGLKFMVYLQKENIIDESGMPKERFSAEFPKEGPSILRIQQVVRGDSAAYFCASSTGQTYEQYFGPGTRLTVT.

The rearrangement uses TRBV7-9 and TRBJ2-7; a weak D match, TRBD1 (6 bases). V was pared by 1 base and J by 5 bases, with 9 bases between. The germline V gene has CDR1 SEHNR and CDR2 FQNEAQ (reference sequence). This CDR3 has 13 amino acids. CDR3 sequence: CASSLDRDDEQYF. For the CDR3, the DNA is TGTGCCAGCAGCTTAGACAGGGATGACGAGCAGTACTTC.

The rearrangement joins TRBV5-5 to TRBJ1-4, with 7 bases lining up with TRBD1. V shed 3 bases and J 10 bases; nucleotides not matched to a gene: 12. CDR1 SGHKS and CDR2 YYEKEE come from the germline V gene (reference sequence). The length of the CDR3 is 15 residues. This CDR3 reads CASSYVLGQERKLFF. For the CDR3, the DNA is TGTGCCAGCAGCTACGTCCTAGGACAGGAGAGAAAACTGTTTTTT.